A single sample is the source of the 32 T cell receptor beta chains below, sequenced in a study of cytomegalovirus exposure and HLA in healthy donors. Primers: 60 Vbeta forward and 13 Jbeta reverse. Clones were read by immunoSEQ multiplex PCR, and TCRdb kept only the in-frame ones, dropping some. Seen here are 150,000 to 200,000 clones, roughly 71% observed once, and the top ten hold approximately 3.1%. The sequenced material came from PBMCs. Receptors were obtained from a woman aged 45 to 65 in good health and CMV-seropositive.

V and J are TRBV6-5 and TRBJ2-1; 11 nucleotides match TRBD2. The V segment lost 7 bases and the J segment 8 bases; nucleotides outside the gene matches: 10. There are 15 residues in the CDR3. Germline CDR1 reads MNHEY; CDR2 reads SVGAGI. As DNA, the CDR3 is TGTGCCAGCAACCTCCTAGCGGGGGGTGGGGATGAGCAGTTCTTC. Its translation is CASNLLAGGGDEQFF.

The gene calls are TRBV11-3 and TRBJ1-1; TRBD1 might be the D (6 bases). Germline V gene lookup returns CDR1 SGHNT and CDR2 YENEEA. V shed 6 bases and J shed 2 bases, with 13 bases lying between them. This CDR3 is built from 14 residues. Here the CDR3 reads CASSSGVGNTEAFF. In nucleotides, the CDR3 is TGTGCCAGCAGTTCAGGGGTAGGAAACACTGAAGCTTTCTTT.

CDR3 DNA: TGTGCCAGCAGCCTTCGACTAGACGGCACCGGGGAGCTGTTTTTT. It yields the protein CASSLRLDGTGELFF. This sequence joins TRBV7-3 and TRBJ2-2, with a weak D call TRBD2 (6 bases). V lost 5 bases, J lost 4 bases, and 14 bases lay in between. This CDR3 has 15 residues. The germline V gene encodes CDR1 SGHTA and CDR2 FQGTGA.

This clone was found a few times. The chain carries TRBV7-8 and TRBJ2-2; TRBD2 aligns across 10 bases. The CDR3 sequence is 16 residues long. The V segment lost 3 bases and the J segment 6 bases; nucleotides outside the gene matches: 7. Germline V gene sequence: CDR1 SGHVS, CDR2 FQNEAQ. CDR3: CASSFFSGGAAGELFF. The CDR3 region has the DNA TGTGCCAGCAGCTTCTTCAGCGGGGGGGCTGCCGGGGAGCTGTTTTTT. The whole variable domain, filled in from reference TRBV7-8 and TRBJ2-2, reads GAGVSQSPRYKVAKRGQDVALRCDPISGHVSLFWYQQALGQGPEFLTYFQNEAQLDKSGLPSDRFFAERPEGSVSTLKIQRTQQEDSAVYLCASSFFSGGAAGELFFGEGSRLTVL.

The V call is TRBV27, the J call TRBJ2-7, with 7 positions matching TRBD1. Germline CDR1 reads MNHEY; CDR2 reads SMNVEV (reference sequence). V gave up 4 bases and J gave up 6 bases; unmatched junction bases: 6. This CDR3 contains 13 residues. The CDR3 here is CASSYRGSSEQYF. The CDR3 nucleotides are TGTGCCAGCAGTTACAGGGGATCATCCGAGCAGTACTTC.

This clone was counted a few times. CDR3 DNA sequence: TGTGCCAGCAGCCAGGACTACCAAGAGACCCAGTACTTC. Its protein is CASSQDYQETQYF. The rearrangement uses TRBV6-1 and TRBJ2-5; possible D gene TRBD2, 5 bases. Trimming took off 6 bases at V and 0 bases at J, with 8 bases between the two ends. CDR1 is MNHNS, CDR2 SASEGT, per germline. This CDR3 has 13 residues.

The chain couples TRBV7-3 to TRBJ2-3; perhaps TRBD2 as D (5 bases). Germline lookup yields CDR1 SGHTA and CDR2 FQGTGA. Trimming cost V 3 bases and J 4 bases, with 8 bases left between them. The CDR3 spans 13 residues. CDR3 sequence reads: CASSLAGADTQYF. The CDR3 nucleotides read TGTGCCAGCAGCTTGGCGGGTGCAGATACGCAGTATTTT.

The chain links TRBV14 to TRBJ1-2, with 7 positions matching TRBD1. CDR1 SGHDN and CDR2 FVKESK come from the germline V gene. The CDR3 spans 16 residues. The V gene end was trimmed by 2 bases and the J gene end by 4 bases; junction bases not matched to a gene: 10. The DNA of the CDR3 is TGTGCCAGCAGCCAACCTGGCGGCAGGGGGATCTATGGCTACACCTTC. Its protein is CASSQPGGRGIYGYTF.

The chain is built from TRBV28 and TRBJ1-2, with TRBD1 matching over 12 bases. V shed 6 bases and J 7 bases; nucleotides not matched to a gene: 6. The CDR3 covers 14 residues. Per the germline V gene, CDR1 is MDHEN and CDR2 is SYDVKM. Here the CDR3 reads CASSRDRGRRGYTF. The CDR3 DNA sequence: TGTGCCAGCAGCCGGGACAGGGGGCGACGTGGCTACACCTTC.

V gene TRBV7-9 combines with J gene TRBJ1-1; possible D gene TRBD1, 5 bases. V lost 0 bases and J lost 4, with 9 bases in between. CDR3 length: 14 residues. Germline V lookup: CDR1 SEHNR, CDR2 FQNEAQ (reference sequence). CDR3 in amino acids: CASSLAGEGTEAFF. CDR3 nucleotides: TGTGCCAGCAGCTTAGCAGGGGAGGGCACTGAAGCTTTCTTT.

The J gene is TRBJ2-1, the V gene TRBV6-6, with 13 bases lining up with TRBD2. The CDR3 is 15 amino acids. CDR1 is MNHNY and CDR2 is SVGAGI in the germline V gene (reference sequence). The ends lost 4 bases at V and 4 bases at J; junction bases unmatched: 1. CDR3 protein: CASSSLAGGYNEQFF. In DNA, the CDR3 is TGTGCCAGCAGTTCACTAGCGGGGGGGTACAATGAGCAGTTCTTC.

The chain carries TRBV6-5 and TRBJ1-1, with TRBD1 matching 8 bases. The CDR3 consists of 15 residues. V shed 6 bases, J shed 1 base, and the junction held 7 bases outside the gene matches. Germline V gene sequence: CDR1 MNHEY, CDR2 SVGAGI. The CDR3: CASSRTGTGNTEAFF. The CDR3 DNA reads TGTGCCAGCAGCCGGACCGGGACAGGGAACACTGAAGCTTTCTTT.

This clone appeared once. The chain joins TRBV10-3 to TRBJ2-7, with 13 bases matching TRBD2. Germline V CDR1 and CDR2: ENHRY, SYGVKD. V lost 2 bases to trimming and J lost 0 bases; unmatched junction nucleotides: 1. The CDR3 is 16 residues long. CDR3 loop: CAISEGTSGVSYEQYF. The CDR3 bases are TGTGCCATCAGTGAGGGGACTAGCGGGGTCTCCTACGAGCAGTACTTC.

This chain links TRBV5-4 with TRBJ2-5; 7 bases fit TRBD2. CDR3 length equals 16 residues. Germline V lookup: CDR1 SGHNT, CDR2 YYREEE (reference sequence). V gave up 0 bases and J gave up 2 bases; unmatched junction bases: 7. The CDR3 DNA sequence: TGTGCCAGCAGCTTGGGGCTAGCGGCCTCACAAGAGACCCAGTACTTC. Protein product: CASSLGLAASQETQYF.

CDR3 in amino acids: CAWNRDLQETQYF. For the CDR3, the DNA is TGTGCCTGGAACCGGGACTTACAAGAGACCCAGTACTTC. J is TRBJ2-5 and V is TRBV30; weak D call: TRBD2 (6 bases). V was cut by 4 bases and J by 2 bases, with 11 bases left in between. The germline V gene has CDR1 GTSNPN and CDR2 SVGIG (reference sequence). This CDR3 contains 13 residues.

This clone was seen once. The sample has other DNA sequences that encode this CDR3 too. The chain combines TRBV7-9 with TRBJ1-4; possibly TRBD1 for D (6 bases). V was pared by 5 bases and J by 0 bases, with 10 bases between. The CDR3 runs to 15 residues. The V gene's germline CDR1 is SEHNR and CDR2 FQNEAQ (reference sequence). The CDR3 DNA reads TGTGCCAGCAGCCCGGGGACAACAACTAATGAAAAACTGTTTTTT. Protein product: CASSPGTTTNEKLFF.

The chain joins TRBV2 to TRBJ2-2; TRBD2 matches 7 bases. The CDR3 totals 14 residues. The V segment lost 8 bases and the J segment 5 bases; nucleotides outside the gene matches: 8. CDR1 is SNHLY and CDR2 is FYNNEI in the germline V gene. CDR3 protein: CASGARGLTGELFF. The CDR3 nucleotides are TGTGCCAGCGGCGCCCGGGGACTAACCGGGGAGCTGTTTTTT.

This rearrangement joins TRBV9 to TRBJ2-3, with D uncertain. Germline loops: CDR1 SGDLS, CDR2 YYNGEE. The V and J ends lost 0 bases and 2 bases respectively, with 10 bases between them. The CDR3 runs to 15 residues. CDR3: CASSVVGHSTDTQYF. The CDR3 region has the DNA TGTGCCAGCAGCGTAGTTGGTCACTCCACAGATACGCAGTATTTT.

CDR3 sequence reads: CASSSSGVYNEQFF. The CDR3, as DNA: TGTGCCAGCAGTTCTAGCGGGGTTTACAATGAGCAGTTCTTC. The chain has TRBV6-5 and TRBJ2-1; 9 nucleotides match TRBD2. After removal of 4 bases from V and 4 bases from J, the junction contained 2 bases not matched to a gene. This CDR3 is 14 amino acids long. CDR1 MNHEY and CDR2 SVGAGI come from the germline V gene.

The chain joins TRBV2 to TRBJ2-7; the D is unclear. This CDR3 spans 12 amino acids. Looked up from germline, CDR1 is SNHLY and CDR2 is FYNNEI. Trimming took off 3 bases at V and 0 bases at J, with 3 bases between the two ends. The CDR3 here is CASSDYSYEQYF. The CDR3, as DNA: TGTGCCAGCAGTGACTACTCCTACGAGCAGTACTTC.

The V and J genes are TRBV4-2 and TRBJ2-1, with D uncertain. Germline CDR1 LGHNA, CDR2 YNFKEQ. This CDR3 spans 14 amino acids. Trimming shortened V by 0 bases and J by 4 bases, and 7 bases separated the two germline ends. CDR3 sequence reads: CASSQERIYNEQFF. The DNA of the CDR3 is TGTGCCAGCAGCCAAGAGCGGATTTACAATGAGCAGTTCTTC.

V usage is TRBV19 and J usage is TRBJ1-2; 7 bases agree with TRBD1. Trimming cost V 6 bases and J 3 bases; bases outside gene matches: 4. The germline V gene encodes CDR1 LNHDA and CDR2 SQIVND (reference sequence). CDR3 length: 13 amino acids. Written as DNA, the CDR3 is TGTGCCAGTAGCCCAGGGGGGTACTATGGCTACACCTTC. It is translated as CASSPGGYYGYTF.

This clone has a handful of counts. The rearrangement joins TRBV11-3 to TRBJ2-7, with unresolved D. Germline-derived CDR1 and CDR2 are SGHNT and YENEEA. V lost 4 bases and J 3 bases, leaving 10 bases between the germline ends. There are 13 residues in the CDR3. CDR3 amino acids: CASSYEANYEQYF. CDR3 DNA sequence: TGTGCCAGCAGCTACGAGGCAAACTACGAGCAGTACTTC.

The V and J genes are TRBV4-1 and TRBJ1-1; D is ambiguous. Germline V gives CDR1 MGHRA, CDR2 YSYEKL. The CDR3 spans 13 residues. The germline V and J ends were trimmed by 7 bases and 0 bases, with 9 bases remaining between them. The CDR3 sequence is CASTLAVNTEAFF. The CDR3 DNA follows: TGCGCCAGCACCCTAGCAGTGAACACTGAAGCTTTCTTT.

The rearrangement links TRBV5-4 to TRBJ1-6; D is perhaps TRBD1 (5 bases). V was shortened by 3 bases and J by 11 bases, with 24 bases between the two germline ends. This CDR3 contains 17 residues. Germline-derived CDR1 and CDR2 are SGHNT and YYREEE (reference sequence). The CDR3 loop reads CASSSGGGMRVSAPLHF. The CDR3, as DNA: TGTGCCAGCAGCTCCGGGGGGGGAATGAGGGTTTCGGCACCCCTCCACTTT.

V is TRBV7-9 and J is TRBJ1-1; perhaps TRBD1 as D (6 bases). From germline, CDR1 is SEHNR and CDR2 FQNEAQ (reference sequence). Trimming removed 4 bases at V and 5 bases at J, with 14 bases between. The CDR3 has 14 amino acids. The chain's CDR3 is CASSSWTQGTEAFF. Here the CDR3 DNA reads TGTGCCAGCAGCTCCTGGACCCAGGGGACTGAAGCTTTCTTT. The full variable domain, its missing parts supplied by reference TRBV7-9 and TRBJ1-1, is DTGVSQNPRHKITKRGQNVTFRCDPISEHNRLYWYRQTLGQGPEFLTYFQNEAQLEKSRLLSDRFSAERPKGSFSTLEIQRTEQGDSAMYLCASSSWTQGTEAFFGQGTRLTVV.

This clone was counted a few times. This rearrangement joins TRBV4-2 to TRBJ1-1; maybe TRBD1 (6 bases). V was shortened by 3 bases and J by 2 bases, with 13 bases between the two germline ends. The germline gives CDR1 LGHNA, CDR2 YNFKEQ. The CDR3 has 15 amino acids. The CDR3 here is CASSQGRRGNTEAFF. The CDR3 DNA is TGTGCCAGCAGCCAGGGACGCAGGGGAAACACTGAAGCTTTCTTT.

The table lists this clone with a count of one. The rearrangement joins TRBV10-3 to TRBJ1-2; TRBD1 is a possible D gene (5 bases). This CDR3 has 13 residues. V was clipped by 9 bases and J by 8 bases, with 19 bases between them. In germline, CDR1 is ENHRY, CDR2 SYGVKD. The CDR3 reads CAILRGGREGYTF. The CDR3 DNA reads TGTGCCATTCTCCGGGGGGGGAGGGAGGGCTACACCTTC.

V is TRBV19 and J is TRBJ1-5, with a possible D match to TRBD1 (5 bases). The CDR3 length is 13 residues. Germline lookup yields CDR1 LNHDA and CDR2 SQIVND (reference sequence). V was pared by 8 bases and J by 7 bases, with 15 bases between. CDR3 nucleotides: TGTGCCAGTGGTGCAGGGTTAAAACAGCCCCAGCATTTT. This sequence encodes CASGAGLKQPQHF.

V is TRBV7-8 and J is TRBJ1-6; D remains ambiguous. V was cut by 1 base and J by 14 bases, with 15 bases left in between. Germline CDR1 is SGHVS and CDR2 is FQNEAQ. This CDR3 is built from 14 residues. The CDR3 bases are TGTGCCAGCAGCTTAGTAGGCGGGTCTCACACCCTCCACTTT. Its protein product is CASSLVGGSHTLHF. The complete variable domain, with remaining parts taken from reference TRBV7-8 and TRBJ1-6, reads GAGVSQSPRYKVAKRGQDVALRCDPISGHVSLFWYQQALGQGPEFLTYFQNEAQLDKSGLPSDRFFAERPEGSVSTLKIQRTQQEDSAVYLCASSLVGGSHTLHFGNGTRLTVT.

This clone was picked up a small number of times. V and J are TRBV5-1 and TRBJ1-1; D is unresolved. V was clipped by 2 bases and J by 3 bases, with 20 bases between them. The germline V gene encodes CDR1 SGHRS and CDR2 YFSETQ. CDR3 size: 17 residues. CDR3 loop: CASSFDARLKRYTEAFF. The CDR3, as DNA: TGCGCCAGCAGCTTCGACGCCCGACTCAAAAGGTACACTGAAGCTTTCTTT.

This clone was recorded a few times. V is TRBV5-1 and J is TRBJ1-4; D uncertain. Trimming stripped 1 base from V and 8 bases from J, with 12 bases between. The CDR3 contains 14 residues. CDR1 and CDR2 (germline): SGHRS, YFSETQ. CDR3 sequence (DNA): TGCGCCAGCAGCTTGAACCGGGCGGGAGAAAAACTGTTTTTT. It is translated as CASSLNRAGEKLFF.